This section outlines one T cell receptor (beta chain) sequence together with its context. The antigen is not known. A universal primer binding site was introduced by template switching. The final cDNA contained unique molecular identifiers. One entry per CDR3 protein results from TCRdb running MiXCR on the 5' RACE reads. The sample comprises roughly 1.6 million distinct CDR3 sequences, 25% to 35% of which are singletons, and less than 0.35% rests with the top ten. This sample is part of a study of identical twins. Trimming removed 3 bases from V and 5 bases from J, with 16 bases in between. Germline V CDR1 and CDR2: SEHNR, FQNEAQ (reference sequence). CDR3 length: 16 residues. The study's findings and limits: Beta clonotypes that were abundant in cord blood contained fewer insertions, a pattern absent from memory repertoires. The study based its conclusions on cross-sectional statistical analysis and did not follow the same donors.

The sequence came from a newborn girl in good health. The sample was cord blood. The chain uses TRBV7-9 and TRBJ2-2; D is possibly TRBD1 or TRBD2 (6 bases each). CDR3 loop: CASSLMGQGGTGELFF. As DNA, the CDR3 is TGTGCCAGCAGCTTGATGGGACAAGGGGGGACCGGGGAGCTGTTTTTT.